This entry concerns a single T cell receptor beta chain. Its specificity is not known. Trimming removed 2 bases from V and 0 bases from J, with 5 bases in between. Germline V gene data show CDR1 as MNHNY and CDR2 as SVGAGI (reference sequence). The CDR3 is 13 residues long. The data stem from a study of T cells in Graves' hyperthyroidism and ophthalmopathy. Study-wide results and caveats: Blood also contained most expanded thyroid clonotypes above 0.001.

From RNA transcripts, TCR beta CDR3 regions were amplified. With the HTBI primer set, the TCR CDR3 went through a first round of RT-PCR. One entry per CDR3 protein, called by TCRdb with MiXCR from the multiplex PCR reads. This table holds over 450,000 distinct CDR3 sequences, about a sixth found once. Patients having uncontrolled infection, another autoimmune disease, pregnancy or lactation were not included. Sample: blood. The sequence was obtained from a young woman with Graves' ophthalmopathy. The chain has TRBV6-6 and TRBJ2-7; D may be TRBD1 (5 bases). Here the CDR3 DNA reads TGTGCCAGCAGTTACGACAGCTCCTACGAGCAGTACTTC. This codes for CASSYDSSYEQYF.